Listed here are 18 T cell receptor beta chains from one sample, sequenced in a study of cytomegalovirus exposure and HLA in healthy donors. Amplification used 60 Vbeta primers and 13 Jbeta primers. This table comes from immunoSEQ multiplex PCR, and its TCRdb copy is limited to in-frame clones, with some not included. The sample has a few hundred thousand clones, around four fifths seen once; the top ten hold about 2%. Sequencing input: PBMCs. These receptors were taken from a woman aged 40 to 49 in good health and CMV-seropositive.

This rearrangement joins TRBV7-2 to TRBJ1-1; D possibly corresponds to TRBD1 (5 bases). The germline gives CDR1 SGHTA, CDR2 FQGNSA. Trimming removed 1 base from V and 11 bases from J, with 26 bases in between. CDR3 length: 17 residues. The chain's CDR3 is CASSLGLAAVDTLKAFF. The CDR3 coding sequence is TGTGCCAGCAGCTTAGGCTTGGCCGCGGTGGACACCTTAAAGGCTTTCTTT. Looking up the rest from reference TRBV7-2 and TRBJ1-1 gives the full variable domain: GAGVSQSPSNKVTEKGKDVELRCDPISGHTALYWYRQSLGQGLEFLIYFQGNSAPDKSGLPSDRFSAERTGGSVSTLTIQRTQQEDSAVYLCASSLGLAAVDTLKAFFGQGTRLTVV.

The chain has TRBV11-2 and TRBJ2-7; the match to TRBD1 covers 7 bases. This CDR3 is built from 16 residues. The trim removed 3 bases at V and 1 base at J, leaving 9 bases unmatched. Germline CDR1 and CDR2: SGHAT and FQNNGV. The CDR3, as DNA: TGTGCCAGCAGCTTTATTACAGGGGTTTTGTCCTACGAGCAGTACTTC. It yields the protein CASSFITGVLSYEQYF.

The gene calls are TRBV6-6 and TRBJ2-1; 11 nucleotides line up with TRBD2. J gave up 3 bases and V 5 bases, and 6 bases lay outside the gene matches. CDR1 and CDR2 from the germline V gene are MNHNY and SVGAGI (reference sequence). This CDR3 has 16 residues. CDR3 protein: CASSRQLAGVYNEQFF. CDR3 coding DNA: TGTGCCAGCAGTCGTCAACTAGCGGGAGTCTACAATGAGCAGTTCTTC.

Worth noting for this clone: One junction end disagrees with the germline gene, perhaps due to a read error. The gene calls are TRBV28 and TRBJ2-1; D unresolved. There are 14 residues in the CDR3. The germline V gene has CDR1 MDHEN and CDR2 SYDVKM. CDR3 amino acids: CASTASTPPGSTLF. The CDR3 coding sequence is TGTGCCAGCACTGCTTCGACTCCCCCCGGGTCAACCCTCTTC. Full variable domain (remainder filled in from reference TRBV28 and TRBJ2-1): DVKVTQSSRYLVKRTGEKVFLECVQDMDHENMFWYRQDPGLGLRLIYFSYDVKMKEKGDIPEGYSVSREKKERFSLILESASTNQTSMYLCASTASTPPGSTLFGPGTRLTVL.

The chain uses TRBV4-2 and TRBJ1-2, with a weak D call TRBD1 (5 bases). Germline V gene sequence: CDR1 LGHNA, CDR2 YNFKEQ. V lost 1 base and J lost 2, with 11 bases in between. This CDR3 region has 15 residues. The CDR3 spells CASSQVSGGNYGYTF. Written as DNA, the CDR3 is TGTGCCAGCAGCCAAGTATCGGGGGGAAACTATGGCTACACCTTC.

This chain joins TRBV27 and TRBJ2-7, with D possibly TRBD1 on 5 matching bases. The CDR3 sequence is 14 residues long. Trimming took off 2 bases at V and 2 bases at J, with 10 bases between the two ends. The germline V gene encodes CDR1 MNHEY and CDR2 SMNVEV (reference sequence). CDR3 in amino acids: CASSLKGNAYEQYF. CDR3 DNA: TGTGCCAGCAGTTTAAAGGGGAATGCCTACGAGCAGTACTTC.

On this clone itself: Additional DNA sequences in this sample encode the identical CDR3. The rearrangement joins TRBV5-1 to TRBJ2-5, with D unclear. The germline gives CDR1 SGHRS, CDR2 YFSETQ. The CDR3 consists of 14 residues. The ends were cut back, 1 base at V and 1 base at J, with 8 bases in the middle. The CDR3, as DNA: TGCGCCAGCAGCTTGTTGTCGGGCCAAGAGACCCAGTACTTC. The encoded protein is CASSLLSGQETQYF.

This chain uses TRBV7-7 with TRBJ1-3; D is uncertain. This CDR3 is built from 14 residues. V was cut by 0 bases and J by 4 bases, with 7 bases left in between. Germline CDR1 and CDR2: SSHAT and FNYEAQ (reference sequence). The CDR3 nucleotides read TGTGCCAGCAGCTTAGCGGGAGAAGGAAACACCATATATTTT. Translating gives CASSLAGEGNTIYF.

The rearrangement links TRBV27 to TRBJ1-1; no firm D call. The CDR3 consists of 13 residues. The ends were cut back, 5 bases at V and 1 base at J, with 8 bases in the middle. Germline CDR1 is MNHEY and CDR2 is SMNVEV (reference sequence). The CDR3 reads CASSRAGNTEAFF. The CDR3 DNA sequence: TGTGCCAGCAGTCGTGCAGGGAACACTGAAGCTTTCTTT.

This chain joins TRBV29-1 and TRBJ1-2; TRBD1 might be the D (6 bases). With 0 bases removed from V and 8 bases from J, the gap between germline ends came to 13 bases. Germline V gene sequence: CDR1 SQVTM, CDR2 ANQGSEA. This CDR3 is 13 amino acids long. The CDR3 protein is CSVEDLRGWGYTF. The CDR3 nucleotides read TGCAGCGTTGAAGATCTCAGGGGCTGGGGCTACACCTTC.

The CDR3 spells CASSTRQGIRNEQFF. Here the CDR3 DNA reads TGTGCCAGCAGCACAAGACAGGGGATAAGGAATGAGCAGTTCTTC. This sequence joins TRBV9 and TRBJ2-1; 8 bases map to TRBD1. The CDR3 spans 15 residues. Germline V gene sequence: CDR1 SGDLS, CDR2 YYNGEE. V gave up 4 bases and J gave up 7 bases; unmatched junction bases: 10.

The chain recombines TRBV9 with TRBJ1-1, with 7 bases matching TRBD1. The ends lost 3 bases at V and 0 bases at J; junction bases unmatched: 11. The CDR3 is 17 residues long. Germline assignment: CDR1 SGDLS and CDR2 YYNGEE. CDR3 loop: CASSARPQDRLNTEAFF. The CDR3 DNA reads TGTGCCAGCAGCGCTCGACCCCAGGACAGGCTGAACACTGAAGCTTTCTTT.

In DNA form, the CDR3 reads TGCAGCGTTGAGAAACAGGGGTCCTACGAGCAGTACTTC. Protein sequence: CSVEKQGSYEQYF. The rearrangement uses TRBV29-1 and TRBJ2-7, with 7 bases identical to TRBD1. Germline CDR1 is SQVTM and CDR2 is ANQGSEA. This CDR3 comprises 13 residues. Trimming cost V 3 bases and J 1 base; bases outside gene matches: 3.

This chain's CDR3 is CASRDGQGRTDTQYF. The CDR3 DNA reads TGTGCCAGCAGGGACGGACAGGGGCGCACAGATACGCAGTATTTT. The chain recombines TRBV2 with TRBJ2-3, with 9 bases matching TRBD1. The germline CDR1 and CDR2 sequences are SNHLY and FYNNEI. The CDR3 runs 15 residues. The junction had 5 bases not matched to a gene; V was cut back by 6 bases and J by 1 base. Drawing the rest from reference TRBV2 and TRBJ2-3, the complete variable domain is EPEVTQTPSHQVTQMGQEVILRCVPISNHLYFYWYRQILGQKVEFLVSFYNNEISEKSEIFDDQFSVERPDGSNFTLKIRSTKLEDSAMYFCASRDGQGRTDTQYFGPGTRLTVL.

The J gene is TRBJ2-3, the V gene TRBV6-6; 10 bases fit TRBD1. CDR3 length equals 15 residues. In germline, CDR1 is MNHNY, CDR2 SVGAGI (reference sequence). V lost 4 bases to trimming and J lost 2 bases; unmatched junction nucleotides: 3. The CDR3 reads CASSLTGGFTDTQYF. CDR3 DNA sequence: TGTGCCAGCAGTTTGACAGGGGGCTTCACAGATACGCAGTATTTT.

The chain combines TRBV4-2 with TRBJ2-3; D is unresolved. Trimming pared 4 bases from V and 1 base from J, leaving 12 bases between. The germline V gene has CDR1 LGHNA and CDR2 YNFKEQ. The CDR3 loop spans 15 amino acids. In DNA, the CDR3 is TGTGCCAGCAGCCCAACCACAGCTGGCACAGATACGCAGTATTTT. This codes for CASSPTTAGTDTQYF.

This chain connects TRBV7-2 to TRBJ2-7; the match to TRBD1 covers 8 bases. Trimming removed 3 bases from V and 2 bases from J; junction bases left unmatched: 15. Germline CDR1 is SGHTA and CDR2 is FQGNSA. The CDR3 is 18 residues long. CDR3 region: CASSLAYPGGNSPYEQYF. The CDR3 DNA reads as TGTGCCAGCAGCTTGGCTTACCCAGGGGGCAACTCCCCCTACGAGCAGTACTTC.

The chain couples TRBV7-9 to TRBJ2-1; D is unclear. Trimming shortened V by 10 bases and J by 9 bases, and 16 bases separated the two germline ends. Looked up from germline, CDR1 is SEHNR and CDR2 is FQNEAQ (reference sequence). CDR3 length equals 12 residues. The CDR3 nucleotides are TGTGCCATCTCCCCGGTGGAGTCTGAGCAGTTCTTC. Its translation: CAISPVESEQFF.